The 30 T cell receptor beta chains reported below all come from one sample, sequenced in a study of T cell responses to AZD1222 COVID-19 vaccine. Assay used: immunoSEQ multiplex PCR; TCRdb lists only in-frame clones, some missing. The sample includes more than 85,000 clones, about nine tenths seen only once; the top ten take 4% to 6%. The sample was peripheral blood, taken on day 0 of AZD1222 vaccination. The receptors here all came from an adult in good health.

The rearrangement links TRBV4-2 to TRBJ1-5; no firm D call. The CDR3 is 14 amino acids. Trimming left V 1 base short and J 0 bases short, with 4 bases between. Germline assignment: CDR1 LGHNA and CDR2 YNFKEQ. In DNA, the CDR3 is TGTGCCAGCAGCCAAGGGGATAGCAATCAGCCCCAGCATTTT. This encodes CASSQGDSNQPQHF.

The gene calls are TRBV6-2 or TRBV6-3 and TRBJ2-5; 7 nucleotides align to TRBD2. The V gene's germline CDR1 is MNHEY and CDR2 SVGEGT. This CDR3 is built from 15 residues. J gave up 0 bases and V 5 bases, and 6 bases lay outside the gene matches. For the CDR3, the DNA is TGTGCCAGCAGTGACCTAGCGGAGCACCAAGAGACCCAGTACTTC. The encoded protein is CASSDLAEHQETQYF.

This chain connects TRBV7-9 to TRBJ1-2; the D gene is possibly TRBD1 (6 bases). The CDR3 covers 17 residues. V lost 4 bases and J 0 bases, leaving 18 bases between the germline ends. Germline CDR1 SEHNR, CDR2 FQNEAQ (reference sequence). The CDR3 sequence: CASSYRRGNSPNYGYTF. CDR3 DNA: TGTGCCAGCAGCTACCGGAGGGGGAACTCACCTAACTATGGCTACACCTTC.

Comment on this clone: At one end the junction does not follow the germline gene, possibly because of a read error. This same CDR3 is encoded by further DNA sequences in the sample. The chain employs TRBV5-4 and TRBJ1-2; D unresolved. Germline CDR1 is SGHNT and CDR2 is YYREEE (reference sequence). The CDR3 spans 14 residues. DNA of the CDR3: TGTGCCAGCAGTTTGGAGGATGGTAACTATGGCTACACCTTC. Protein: CASSLEDGNYGYTF.

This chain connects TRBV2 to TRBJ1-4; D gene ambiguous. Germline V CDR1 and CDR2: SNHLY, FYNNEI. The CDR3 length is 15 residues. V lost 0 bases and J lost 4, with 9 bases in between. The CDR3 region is CASSEASRSNEKLFF. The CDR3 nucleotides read TGTGCCAGCAGTGAAGCCTCGAGGAGTAATGAAAAACTGTTTTTT.

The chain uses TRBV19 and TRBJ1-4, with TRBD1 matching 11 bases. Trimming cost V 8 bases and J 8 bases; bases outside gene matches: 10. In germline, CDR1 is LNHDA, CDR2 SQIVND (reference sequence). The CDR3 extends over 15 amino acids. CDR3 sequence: CASQGPGQGVEKLFF. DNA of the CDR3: TGTGCCAGTCAGGGACCGGGACAGGGGGTAGAAAAACTGTTTTTT.

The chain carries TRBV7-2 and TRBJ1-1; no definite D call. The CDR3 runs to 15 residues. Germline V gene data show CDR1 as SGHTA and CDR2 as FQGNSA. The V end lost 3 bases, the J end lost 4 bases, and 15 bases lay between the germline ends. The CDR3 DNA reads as TGTGCCAGCAGCTTCTCAGGCGGTTTAAGCACTGAAGCTTTCTTT. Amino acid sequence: CASSFSGGLSTEAFF.

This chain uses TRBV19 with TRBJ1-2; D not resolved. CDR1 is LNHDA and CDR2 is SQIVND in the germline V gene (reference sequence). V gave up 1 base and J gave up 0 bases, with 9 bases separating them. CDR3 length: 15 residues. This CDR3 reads CASSIGITANYGYTF. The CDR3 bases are TGTGCCAGTAGTATAGGGATAACAGCTAACTATGGCTACACCTTC.

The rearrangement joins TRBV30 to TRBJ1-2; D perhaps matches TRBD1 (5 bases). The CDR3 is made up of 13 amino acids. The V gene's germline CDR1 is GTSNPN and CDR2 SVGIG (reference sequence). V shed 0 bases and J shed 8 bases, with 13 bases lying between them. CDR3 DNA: TGTGCCTGGAGTGTTCCCGGGGCATGGGGCTACACCTTC. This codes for CAWSVPGAWGYTF.

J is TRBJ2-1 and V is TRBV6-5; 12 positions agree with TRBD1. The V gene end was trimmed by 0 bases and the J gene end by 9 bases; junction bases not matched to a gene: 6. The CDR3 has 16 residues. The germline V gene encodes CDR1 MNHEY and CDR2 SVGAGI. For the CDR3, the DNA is TGTGCCAGCAGTTACTCTCTGGGACAGGGGGCGTTTGAGCAGTTCTTC. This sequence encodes CASSYSLGQGAFEQFF.

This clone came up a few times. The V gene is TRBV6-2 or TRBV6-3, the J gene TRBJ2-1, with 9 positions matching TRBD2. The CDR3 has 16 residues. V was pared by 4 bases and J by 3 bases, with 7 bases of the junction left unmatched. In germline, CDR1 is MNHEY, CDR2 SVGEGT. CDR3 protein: CASSSPGLANYNEQFF. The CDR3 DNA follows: TGTGCCAGCAGTTCCCCGGGACTAGCCAACTACAATGAGCAGTTCTTC.

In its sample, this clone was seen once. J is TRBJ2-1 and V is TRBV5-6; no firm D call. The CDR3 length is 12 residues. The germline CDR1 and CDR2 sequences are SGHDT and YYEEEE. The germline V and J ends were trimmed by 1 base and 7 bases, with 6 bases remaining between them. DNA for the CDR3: TGTGCCAGCAGCTTGCTTAGGAATGAGCAGTTCTTC. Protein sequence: CASSLLRNEQFF. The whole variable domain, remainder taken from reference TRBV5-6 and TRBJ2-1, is DAGVTQSPTHLIKTRGQQVTLRCSPKSGHDTVSWYQQALGQGPQFIFQYYEEEERQRGNFPDRFSGHQFPNYSSELNVNALLLGDSALYLCASSLLRNEQFFGPGTRLTVL.

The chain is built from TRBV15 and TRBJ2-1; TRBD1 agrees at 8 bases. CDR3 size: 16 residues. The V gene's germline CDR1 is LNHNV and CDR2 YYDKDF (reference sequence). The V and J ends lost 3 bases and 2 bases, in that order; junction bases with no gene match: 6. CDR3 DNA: TGTGCCACCAGCAGGGACAGGGCAGAGGCCTACAATGAGCAGTTCTTC. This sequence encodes CATSRDRAEAYNEQFF. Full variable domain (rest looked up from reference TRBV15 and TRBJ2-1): DAMVIQNPRYQVTQFGKPVTLSCSQTLNHNVMYWYQQKSSQAPKLLFHYYDKDFNNEADTPDNFQSRRPNTSFCFLDIRSPGLGDTAMYLCATSRDRAEAYNEQFFGPGTRLTVL.

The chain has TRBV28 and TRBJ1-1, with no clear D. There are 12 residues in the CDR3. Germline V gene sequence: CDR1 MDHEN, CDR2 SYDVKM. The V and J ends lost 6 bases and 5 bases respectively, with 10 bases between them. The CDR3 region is CASRIGWTEAFF. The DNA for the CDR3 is TGTGCCAGCAGGATTGGGTGGACTGAAGCTTTCTTT. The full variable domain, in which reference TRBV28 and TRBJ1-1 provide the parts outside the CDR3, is DVKVTQSSRYLVKRTGEKVFLECVQDMDHENMFWYRQDPGLGLRLIYFSYDVKMKEKGDIPEGYSVSREKKERFSLILESASTNQTSMYLCASRIGWTEAFFGQGTRLTVV.

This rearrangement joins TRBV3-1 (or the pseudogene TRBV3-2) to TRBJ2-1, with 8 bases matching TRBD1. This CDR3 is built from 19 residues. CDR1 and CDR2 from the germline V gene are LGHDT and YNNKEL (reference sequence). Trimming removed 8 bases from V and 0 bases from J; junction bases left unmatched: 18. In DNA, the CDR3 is TGTGCCAGCTCTCCTTGGACAGGGAATGGGCGGAGCTCCTACAATGAGCAGTTCTTC. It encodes CASSPWTGNGRSSYNEQFF.

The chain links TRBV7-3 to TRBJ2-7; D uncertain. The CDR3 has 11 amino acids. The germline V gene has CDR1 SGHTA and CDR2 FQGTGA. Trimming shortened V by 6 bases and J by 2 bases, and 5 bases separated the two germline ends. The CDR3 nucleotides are TGTGCCAGCAGACCAACCTACGAGCAGTACTTC. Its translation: CASRPTYEQYF.

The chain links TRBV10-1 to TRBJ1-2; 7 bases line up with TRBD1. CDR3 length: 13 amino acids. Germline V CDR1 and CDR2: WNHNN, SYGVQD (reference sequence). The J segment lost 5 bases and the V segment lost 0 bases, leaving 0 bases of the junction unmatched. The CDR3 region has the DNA TGCGCCAGCAGTGAGTCACAGGGGTATGGCTACACCTTC. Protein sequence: CASSESQGYGYTF.

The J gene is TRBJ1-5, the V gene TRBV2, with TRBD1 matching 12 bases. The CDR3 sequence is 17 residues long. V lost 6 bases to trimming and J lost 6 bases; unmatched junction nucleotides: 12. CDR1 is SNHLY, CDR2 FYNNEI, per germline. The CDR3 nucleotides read TGTGCCAGCAGCGATCCCTCGGGACAGGGGGCGGGTCAGCCCCAGCATTTT. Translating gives CASSDPSGQGAGQPQHF.

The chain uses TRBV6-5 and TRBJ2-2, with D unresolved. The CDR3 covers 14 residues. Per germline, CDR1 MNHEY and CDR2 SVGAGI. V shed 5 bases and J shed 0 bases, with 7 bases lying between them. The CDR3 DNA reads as TGTGCCAGCAGTAGGAGCCCGAACACCGGGGAGCTGTTTTTT. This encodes CASSRSPNTGELFF.

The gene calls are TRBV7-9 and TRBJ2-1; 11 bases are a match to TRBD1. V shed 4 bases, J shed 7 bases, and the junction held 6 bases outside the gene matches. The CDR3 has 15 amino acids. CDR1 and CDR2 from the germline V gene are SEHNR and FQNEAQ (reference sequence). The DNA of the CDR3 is TGTGCCAGCAGCTCTGGACAGGGGGCGGATAATGAGCAGTTCTTC. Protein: CASSSGQGADNEQFF.

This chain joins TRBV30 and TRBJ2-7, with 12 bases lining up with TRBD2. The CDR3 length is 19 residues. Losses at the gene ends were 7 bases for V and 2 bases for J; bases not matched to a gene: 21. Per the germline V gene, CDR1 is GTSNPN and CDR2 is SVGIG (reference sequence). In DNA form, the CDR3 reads TGTGCCTTTTCAATACCGGGACTAGCGGGCCCTACAGCCACCTACGAGCAGTACTTC. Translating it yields CAFSIPGLAGPTATYEQYF.

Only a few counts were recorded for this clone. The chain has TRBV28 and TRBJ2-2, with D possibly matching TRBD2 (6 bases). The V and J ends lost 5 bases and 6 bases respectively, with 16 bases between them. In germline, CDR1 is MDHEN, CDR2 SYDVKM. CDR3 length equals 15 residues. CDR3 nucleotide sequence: TGTGCCAGCAGTCAGCCGGGACTCCCATCCGGGGAGCTGTTTTTT. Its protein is CASSQPGLPSGELFF.

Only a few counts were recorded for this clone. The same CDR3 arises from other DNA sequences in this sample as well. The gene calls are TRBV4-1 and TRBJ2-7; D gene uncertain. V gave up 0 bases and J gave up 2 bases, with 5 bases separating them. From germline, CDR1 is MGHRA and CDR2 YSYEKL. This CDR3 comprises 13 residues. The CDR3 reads CASSQDIPYEQYF. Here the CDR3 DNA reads TGCGCCAGCAGCCAAGACATCCCCTACGAGCAGTACTTC.

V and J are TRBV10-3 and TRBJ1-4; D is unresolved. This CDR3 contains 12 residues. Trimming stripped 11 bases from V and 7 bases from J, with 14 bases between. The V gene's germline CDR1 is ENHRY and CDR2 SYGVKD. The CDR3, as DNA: TGTGCCGCCTCCGAGGGATTTGAAAAACTGTTTTTT. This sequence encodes CAASEGFEKLFF.

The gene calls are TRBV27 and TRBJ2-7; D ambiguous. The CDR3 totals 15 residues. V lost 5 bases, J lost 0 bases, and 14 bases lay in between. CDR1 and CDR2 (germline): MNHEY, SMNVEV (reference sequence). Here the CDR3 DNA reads TGTGCCAGCAGTACTTCCAGAGGCTACTCCTACGAGCAGTACTTC. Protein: CASSTSRGYSYEQYF.

CDR3 protein: CATSDRDRGLYEQYF. CDR3 nucleotide sequence: TGTGCCACCAGTGACCGGGACAGGGGGCTCTACGAGCAGTACTTC. The chain combines TRBV24-1 with TRBJ2-7; TRBD1 matches 12 bases. Germline CDR1 reads KGHDR; CDR2 reads SFDVKD. The J segment lost 3 bases and the V segment lost 4 bases, leaving 3 bases of the junction unmatched. The CDR3 sequence is 15 residues long.

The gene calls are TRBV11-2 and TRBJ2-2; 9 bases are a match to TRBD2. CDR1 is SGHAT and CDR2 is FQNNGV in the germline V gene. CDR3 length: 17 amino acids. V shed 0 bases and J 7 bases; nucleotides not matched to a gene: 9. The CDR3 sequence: CASSLDLQLAGVGELFF. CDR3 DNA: TGTGCCAGCAGCTTAGATCTCCAACTAGCGGGCGTCGGGGAGCTGTTTTTT.

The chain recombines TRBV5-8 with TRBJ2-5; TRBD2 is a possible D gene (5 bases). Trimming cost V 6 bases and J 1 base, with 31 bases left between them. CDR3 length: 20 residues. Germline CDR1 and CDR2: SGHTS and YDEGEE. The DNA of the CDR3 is TGTGCCAGCATTGTGGTAATCGGTCGGGGAGTGGCCCGGTCCCAAGAGACCCAGTACTTC. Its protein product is CASIVVIGRGVARSQETQYF.

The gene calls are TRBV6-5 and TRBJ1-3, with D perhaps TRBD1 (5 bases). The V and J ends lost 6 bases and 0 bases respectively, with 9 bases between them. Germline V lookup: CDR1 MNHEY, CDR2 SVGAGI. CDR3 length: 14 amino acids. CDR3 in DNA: TGTGCCAGCAGCCGGGGACTCTCTGGAAACACCATATATTTT. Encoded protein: CASSRGLSGNTIYF.

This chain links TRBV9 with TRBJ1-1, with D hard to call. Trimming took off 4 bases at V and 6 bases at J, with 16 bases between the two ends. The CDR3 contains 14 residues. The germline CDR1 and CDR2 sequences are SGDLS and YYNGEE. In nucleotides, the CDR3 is TGTGCCAGCAGCCCAGAGGTGGGTGAAGCTGAAGCTTTCTTT. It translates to CASSPEVGEAEAFF.